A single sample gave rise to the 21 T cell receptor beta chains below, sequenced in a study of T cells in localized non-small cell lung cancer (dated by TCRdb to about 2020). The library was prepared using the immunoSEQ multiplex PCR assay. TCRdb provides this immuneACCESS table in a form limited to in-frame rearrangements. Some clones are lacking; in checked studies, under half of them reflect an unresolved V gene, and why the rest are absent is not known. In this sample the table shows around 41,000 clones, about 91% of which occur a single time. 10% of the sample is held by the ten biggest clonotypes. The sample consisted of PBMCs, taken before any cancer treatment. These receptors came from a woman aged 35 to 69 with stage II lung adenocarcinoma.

CDR3 in amino acids: CASSPSTRRDTQYF. CDR3 in DNA: TGTGCCAGCAGTCCCTCGACTAGAAGGGATACGCAGTATTTT. V and J are TRBV27 and TRBJ2-3; a possible D gene is TRBD2 (6 bases). Germline CDR1 MNHEY, CDR2 SMNVEV (reference sequence). Trimming left V 5 bases short and J 6 bases short, with 15 bases between. The CDR3 has 14 amino acids.

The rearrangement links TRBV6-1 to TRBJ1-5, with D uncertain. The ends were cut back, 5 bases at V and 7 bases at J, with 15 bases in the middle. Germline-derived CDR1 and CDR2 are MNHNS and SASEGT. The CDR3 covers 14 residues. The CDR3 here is CASSWEVVGQPQHF. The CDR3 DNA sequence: TGTGCCAGCAGTTGGGAGGTTGTTGGACAGCCCCAGCATTTT.

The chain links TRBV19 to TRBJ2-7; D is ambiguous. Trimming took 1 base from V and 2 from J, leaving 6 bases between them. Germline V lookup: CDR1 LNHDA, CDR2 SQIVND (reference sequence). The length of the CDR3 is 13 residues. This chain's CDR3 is CASSIGHPYEQYF. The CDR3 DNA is TGTGCCAGTAGTATAGGGCACCCCTACGAGCAGTACTTC.

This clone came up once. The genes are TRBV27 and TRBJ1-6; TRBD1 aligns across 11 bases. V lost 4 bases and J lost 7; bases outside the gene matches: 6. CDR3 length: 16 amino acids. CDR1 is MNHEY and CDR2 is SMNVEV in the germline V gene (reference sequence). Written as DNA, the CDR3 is TGTGCCAGCAGTTCGTGGACAGGGGGCGCGAATTCACCCCTCCACTTT. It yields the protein CASSSWTGGANSPLHF.

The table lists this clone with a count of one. The CDR3 DNA sequence: TGCGCCAGCAGCTTGGGAAGAGGGACGGAGACCCAGTACTTC. Its protein product is CASSLGRGTETQYF. J is TRBJ2-5 and V is TRBV5-1; D is tentatively TRBD1 or TRBD2 (5 bases each). Germline V gene lookup returns CDR1 SGHRS and CDR2 YFSETQ. Trimming pared 0 bases from V and 5 bases from J, leaving 11 bases between. The CDR3 spans 14 residues.

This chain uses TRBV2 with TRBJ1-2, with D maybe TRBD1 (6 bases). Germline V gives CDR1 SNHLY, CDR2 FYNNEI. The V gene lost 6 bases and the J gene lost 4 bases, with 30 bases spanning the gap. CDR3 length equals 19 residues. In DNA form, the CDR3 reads TGTGCCAGCAGGGGGGGGCCCCTCGGGGTTTCCAGATCGGGCTATGGCTACACCTTC. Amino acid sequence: CASRGGPLGVSRSGYGYTF.

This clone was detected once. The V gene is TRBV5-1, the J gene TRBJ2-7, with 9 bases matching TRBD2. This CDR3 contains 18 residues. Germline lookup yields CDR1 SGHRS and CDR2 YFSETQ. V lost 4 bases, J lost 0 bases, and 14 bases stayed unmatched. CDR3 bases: TGCGCCAGCAGCCCATACGGGACTAGCAGCGGGAGCTCCTACGAGCAGTACTTC. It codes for CASSPYGTSSGSSYEQYF. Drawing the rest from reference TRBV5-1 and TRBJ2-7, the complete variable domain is KAGVTQTPRYLIKTRGQQVTLSCSPISGHRSVSWYQQTPGQGLQFLFEYFSETQRNKGNFPGRFSGRQFSNSRSEMNVSTLELGDSALYLCASSPYGTSSGSSYEQYFGPGTRLTVT.

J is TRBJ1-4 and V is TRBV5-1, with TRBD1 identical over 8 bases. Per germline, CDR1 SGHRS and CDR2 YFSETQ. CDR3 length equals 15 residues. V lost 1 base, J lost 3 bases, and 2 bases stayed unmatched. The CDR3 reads CASSLRTGSNEKLFF. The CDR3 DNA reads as TGCGCCAGCAGCTTGAGGACAGGGTCTAATGAAAAACTGTTTTTT.

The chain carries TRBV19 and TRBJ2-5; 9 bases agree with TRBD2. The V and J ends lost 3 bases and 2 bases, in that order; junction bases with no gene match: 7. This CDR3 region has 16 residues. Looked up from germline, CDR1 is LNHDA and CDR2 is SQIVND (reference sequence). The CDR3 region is CASSIGGRGRQETQYF. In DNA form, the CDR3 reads TGTGCCAGTAGTATCGGCGGGAGGGGTCGGCAAGAGACCCAGTACTTC.

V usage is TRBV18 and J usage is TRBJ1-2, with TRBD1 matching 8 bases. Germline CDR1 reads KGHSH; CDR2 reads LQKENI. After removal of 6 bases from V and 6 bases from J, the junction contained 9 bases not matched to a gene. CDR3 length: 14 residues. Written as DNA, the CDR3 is TGTGCCAGCTCCCCTTTGGGACAGGTTAATGGCTACACCTTC. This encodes CASSPLGQVNGYTF. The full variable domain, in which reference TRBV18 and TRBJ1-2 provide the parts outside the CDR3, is NAGVMQNPRHLVRRRGQEARLRCSPMKGHSHVYWYRQLPEEGLKFMVYLQKENIIDESGMPKERFSAEFPKEGPSILRIQQVVRGDSAAYFCASSPLGQVNGYTFGSGTRLTVV.

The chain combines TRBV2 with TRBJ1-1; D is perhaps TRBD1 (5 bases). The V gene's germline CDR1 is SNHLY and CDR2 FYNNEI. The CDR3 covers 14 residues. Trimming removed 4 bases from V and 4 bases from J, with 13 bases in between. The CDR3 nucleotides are TGTGCCAGCAGTGTTCCCCGGGGGAGCACTGAAGCTTTCTTT. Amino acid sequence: CASSVPRGSTEAFF.

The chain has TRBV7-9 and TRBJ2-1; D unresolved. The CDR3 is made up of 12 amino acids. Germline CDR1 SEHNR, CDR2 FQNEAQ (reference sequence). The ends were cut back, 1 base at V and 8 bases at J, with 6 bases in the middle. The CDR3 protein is CASSLGPDEQFF. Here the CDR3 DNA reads TGTGCCAGCAGCTTAGGTCCAGATGAGCAGTTCTTC. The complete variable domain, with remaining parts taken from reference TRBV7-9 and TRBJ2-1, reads DTGVSQNPRHKITKRGQNVTFRCDPISEHNRLYWYRQTLGQGPEFLTYFQNEAQLEKSRLLSDRFSAERPKGSFSTLEIQRTEQGDSAMYLCASSLGPDEQFFGPGTRLTVL.

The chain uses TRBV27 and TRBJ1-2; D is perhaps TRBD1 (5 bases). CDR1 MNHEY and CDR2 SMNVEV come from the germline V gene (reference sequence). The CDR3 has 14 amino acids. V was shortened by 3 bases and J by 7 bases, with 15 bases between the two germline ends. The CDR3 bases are TGTGCCAGCAGTTTCGGGGGGGAGCCTCGTGGCTACACCTTC. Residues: CASSFGGEPRGYTF.

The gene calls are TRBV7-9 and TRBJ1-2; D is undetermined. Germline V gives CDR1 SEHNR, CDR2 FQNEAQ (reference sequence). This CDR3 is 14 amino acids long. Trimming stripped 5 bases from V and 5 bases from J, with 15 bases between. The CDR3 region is CASSPHVEKYGYTF. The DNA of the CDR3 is TGTGCCAGCAGCCCCCACGTTGAGAAATATGGCTACACCTTC.

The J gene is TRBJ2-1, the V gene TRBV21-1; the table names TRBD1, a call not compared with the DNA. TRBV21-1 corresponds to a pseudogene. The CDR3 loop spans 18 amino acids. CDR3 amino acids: CASSKRGQGVGSYNEQFF. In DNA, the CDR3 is TGTGCCAGCAGCAAACGGGGACAGGGTGTCGGATCCTACAATGAGCAGTTCTTC.

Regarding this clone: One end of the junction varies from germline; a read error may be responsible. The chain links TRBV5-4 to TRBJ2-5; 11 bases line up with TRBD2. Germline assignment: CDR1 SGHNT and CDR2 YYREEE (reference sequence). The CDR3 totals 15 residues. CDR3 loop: CASSPSGTSGETRYF. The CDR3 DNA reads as TGTGCCAGCAGCCCTTCCGGGACTAGCGGAGAGACCCGGTACTTC.

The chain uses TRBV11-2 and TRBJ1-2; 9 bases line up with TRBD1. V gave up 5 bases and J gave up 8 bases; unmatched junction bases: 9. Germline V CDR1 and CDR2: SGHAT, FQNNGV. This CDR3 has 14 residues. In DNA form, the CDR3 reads TGTGCCAGCAGCCTAGTCGGGACAGGGCAAGGCTACACCTTC. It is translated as CASSLVGTGQGYTF.

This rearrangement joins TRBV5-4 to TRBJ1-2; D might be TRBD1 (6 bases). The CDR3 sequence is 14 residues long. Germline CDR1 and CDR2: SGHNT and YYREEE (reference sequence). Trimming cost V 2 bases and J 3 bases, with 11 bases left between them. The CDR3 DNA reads TGTGCCAGCAGCTTAGACAGGCTGGACTATGGCTACACCTTC. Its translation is CASSLDRLDYGYTF.

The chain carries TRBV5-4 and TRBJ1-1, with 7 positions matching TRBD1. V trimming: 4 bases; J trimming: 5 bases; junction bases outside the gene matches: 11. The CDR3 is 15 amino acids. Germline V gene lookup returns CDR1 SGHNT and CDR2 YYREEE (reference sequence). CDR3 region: CASSQVNRGGTEAFF. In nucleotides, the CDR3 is TGTGCCAGCAGCCAAGTAAACAGGGGAGGTACTGAAGCTTTCTTT.

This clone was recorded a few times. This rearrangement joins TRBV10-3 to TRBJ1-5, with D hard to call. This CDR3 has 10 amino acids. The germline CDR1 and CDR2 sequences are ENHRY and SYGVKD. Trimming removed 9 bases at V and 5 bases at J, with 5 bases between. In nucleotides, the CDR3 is TGTGCCATGCTTGATCAGCCCCAGCATTTT. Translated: CAMLDQPQHF.

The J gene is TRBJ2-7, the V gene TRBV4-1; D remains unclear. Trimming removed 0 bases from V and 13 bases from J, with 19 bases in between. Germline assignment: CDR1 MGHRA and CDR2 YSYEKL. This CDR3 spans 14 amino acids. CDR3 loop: CASSQEVRTSSRYF. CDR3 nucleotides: TGCGCCAGCAGCCAAGAGGTTAGGACCTCATCACGCTACTTC.